The 9 T cell receptor beta chains below were found in one sample sequenced in a study of cytotoxic CD8 clonotypes in ibrutinib-treated CLL. Some clones are missing from TCRdb's copy, which holds only in-frame ones; the method was immunoSEQ multiplex PCR. Among around 70,000 clones listed, approximately 90% were seen once. The material sequenced was PBMCs, taken after 12 months of ibrutinib treatment. Every receptor here comes from a human donor with chronic lymphocytic leukemia.

This rearrangement joins TRBV28 to TRBJ2-5, with 9 bases matching TRBD2. This CDR3 spans 16 amino acids. V gave up 1 base and J gave up 5 bases; unmatched junction bases: 8. Germline V gives CDR1 MDHEN, CDR2 SYDVKM. The CDR3 DNA follows: TGTGCCAGCAGTTTATCGCGGGAGGGCCTGGAGGAGACCCAGTACTTC. Translating it yields CASSLSREGLEETQYF.

The chain links TRBV7-2 to TRBJ2-1; TRBD1 agrees at 9 bases. CDR1 is SGHTA and CDR2 is FQGNSA in the germline V gene. J was trimmed by 8 bases and V by 0 bases; bases with no gene match: 8. This CDR3 contains 16 residues. The CDR3 loop is CASSLALTGGVDEQFF. As DNA, the CDR3 is TGTGCCAGCAGCTTAGCTCTAACAGGGGGCGTCGATGAGCAGTTCTTC.

The chain links TRBV9 to TRBJ2-1; 7 bases align to TRBD2. This CDR3 has 14 amino acids. J was trimmed by 8 bases and V by 3 bases; bases with no gene match: 8. The V gene's germline CDR1 is SGDLS and CDR2 YYNGEE. CDR3 DNA sequence: TGTGCCAGCAGCGCCCAACTAGCGAGCGATGAGCAGTTCTTC. Protein: CASSAQLASDEQFF.

V is TRBV5-5 and J is TRBJ1-3; a weak D match, TRBD1 (6 bases). This CDR3 region has 14 residues. Trimming removed 4 bases from V and 4 bases from J, with 12 bases in between. Germline CDR1 reads SGHKS; CDR2 reads YYEKEE (reference sequence). The CDR3 bases are TGTGCCAGCAGCCAACCCGGGACAGGAAACACCATATATTTT. It encodes CASSQPGTGNTIYF.

The rearrangement uses TRBV19 and TRBJ2-3, with 8 bases identical to TRBD2. V lost 5 bases to trimming and J lost 4 bases; unmatched junction nucleotides: 8. The CDR3 consists of 15 residues. CDR1 is LNHDA, CDR2 SQIVND, per germline (reference sequence). The CDR3: CASSPPGLVSDTQYF. CDR3 coding DNA: TGTGCCAGTAGTCCCCCGGGACTAGTCTCAGATACGCAGTATTTT. Full variable domain (rest looked up from reference TRBV19 and TRBJ2-3): DGGITQSPKYLFRKEGQNVTLSCEQNLNHDAMYWYRQDPGQGLRLIYYSQIVNDFQKGDIAEGYSVSREKKESFPLTVTSAQKNPTAFYLCASSPPGLVSDTQYFGPGTRLTVL.

This clone has just one count. CDR3 sequence reads: CASRSTAVDTQYF. The CDR3 DNA reads as TGCGCCAGCAGGTCAACAGCCGTAGATACGCAGTATTTT. V usage is TRBV5-1 and J usage is TRBJ2-3; D is uncertain. Per the germline V gene, CDR1 is SGHRS and CDR2 is YFSETQ. The CDR3 has 13 residues. Trimming left V 5 bases short and J 5 bases short, with 12 bases between.

The chain employs TRBV19 and TRBJ2-6; D gene uncertain. Germline V lookup: CDR1 LNHDA, CDR2 SQIVND (reference sequence). This CDR3 region has 16 residues. The V gene lost 3 bases and the J gene lost 3 bases, with 12 bases spanning the gap. In DNA, the CDR3 is TGTGCCAGTAGTATCTTAGGGTTCGGTGGGGCCAACGTCCTGACTTTC. As protein: CASSILGFGGANVLTF.

This clone was counted a single time. This CDR3 is CASSIFGYYGYTF. CDR3 nucleotide sequence: TGTGCCAGCAGTATCTTCGGGTACTATGGCTACACCTTC. The gene calls are TRBV28 and TRBJ1-2, with unresolved D. The CDR3 sequence is 13 residues long. Germline CDR1 reads MDHEN; CDR2 reads SYDVKM. V was trimmed by 5 bases and J by 3 bases, leaving 10 bases between them.

CDR3 nucleotides: TGTGCCAGCGCTACAGGAGGGACCGCCACCTACGAGCAGTACTTC. Its translation is CASATGGTATYEQYF. The chain recombines TRBV11-3 with TRBJ2-7; D may be TRBD2 (6 bases). The CDR3 spans 15 residues. Trimming took off 8 bases at V and 2 bases at J, with 19 bases between the two ends. Germline CDR1 and CDR2: SGHNT and YENEEA.